This T cell receptor beta chain was retrieved from a study of OX40 agonist ivuxolimab in advanced cancers. Study background: Antecedent anti-PD-1, anti-PD-L1 or anti-CTLA-4 therapy was permissible, with roughly 36% having received some.

This CDR3 contains 15 residues. Germline loops: CDR1 SGDLS, CDR2 YYNGEE. Deletions cut 2 bases from V and 2 bases from J, with 13 bases between. Overall study results and limits: Circulating CD4+ and CD8+ T cells showed clonal expansion by week 6 at 0.1 to 3.0 mg/kg. Expansion of clones was among the lowest in partial responders at 0.1-3.0 mg/kg.

Libraries were prepared by immunoSEQ multiplex PCR; TCRdb keeps only in-frame clonotypes and omits some of them. The repertoire holds 50,000 or so clones, with approximately 90% as singletons. A note on this clone: Its antigen is not known.

This clonotype was obtained from an adult with an advanced solid tumor such as melanoma, head and neck, liver or kidney cancer. V usage is TRBV9 and J usage is TRBJ1-2, with a weak D call TRBD1 (6 bases). Material: CD4+ or CD8+ T cells sorted from blood, obtained in a trial of the OX40 agonist ivuxolimab. DNA of the CDR3: TGTGCCAGCAGCGTTGCACCACAGGGAAACTATGGCTACACCTTC. Translated: CASSVAPQGNYGYTF.